These 23 T cell receptor beta chains share one sample of origin, sequenced in a study of CD8 T cells in Susac syndrome. Roughly 0.45 to 1 ug RNA was reverse transcribed with random hexamers. Using its own MiXCR run on the immunoSEQ multiplex PCR reads, TCRdb lists one record per CDR3 protein. The table records 100,000 to 150,000 distinct CDR3 sequences, around 94% of them present only once. The sample was CD8+ T cells from PBMCs. Every receptor here comes from a human donor with Susac syndrome.

The chain links TRBV25-1 to TRBJ2-2, with D possibly TRBD1 on 5 matching bases. V was shortened by 5 bases and J by 6 bases, with 10 bases between the two germline ends. Germline CDR1 is MGHDK and CDR2 is SYGVNS. The CDR3 is made up of 13 amino acids. In DNA, the CDR3 is TGTGCCAGCAGTAAAAGGGGTGCCGGGGAGCTGTTTTTT. It encodes CASSKRGAGELFF.

The chain couples TRBV6-5 to TRBJ1-5, with unresolved D. This CDR3 region has 14 residues. Germline CDR1 is MNHEY and CDR2 is SVGAGI. Trimming shortened V by 2 bases and J by 4 bases, and 9 bases separated the two germline ends. The chain's CDR3 is CASSYGRGNQPQHF. The CDR3 coding sequence is TGTGCCAGCAGTTACGGCCGGGGAAATCAGCCCCAGCATTTT.

CDR3 sequence reads: CASRPSTGIYGYTF. CDR3 sequence (DNA): TGTGCCAGCAGACCGTCGACAGGGATCTATGGCTACACCTTC. V and J are TRBV27 and TRBJ1-2; 7 nucleotides match TRBD1. Germline CDR1 is MNHEY and CDR2 is SMNVEV (reference sequence). This CDR3 is built from 14 residues. The V segment lost 6 bases and the J segment 4 bases; nucleotides outside the gene matches: 8.

J is TRBJ1-2 and V is TRBV7-9; unclear D gene. Germline CDR1 and CDR2: SEHNR and FQNEAQ (reference sequence). The ends were cut back, 8 bases at V and 8 bases at J, with 15 bases in the middle. CDR3 length: 12 amino acids. CDR3 sequence: CASGGYGEGYTF. The CDR3 nucleotides are TGTGCCAGCGGAGGCTACGGGGAGGGCTACACCTTC.

The V gene is TRBV4-1, the J gene TRBJ1-2; TRBD1 matches 10 bases. Germline CDR1 MGHRA, CDR2 YSYEKL. V lost 3 bases and J lost 4; bases outside the gene matches: 5. CDR3 length: 15 residues. CDR3 in amino acids: CASSQEGQGIYGYTF. The CDR3 nucleotides read TGCGCCAGCAGCCAGGAGGGACAGGGGATCTATGGCTACACCTTC.

This clonotype was observed a single time. V is TRBV30 and J is TRBJ1-2; perhaps TRBD1 as D (5 bases). This CDR3 is 13 amino acids long. Germline V CDR1 and CDR2: GTSNPN, SVGIG (reference sequence). Trimming shortened V by 7 bases and J by 5 bases, and 17 bases separated the two germline ends. The CDR3 DNA is TGTGCCTCGGACAAAGGGGCAGGGTATGGCTACACCTTC. Encoded protein: CASDKGAGYGYTF.

The J gene is TRBJ2-3, the V gene TRBV3-1; D remains ambiguous. The CDR3 extends over 14 amino acids. The germline CDR1 and CDR2 sequences are LGHDT and YNNKEL (reference sequence). Trimming took off 5 bases at V and 0 bases at J, with 9 bases between the two ends. CDR3 loop: CASSGATSTDTQYF. CDR3 DNA: TGTGCCAGCAGCGGAGCGACTAGCACAGATACGCAGTATTTT.

The rearrangement joins TRBV27 to TRBJ1-2; possibly TRBD1 for D (6 bases). Germline lookup yields CDR1 MNHEY and CDR2 SMNVEV (reference sequence). The CDR3 is 14 amino acids. V was trimmed by 0 bases and J by 2 bases, leaving 7 bases between them. The CDR3 coding sequence is TGTGCCAGCAGTTTATCGGGGACAAACTATGGCTACACCTTC. Protein sequence: CASSLSGTNYGYTF.

The chain joins TRBV5-4 to TRBJ2-5, with 8 bases fitting TRBD2. Germline V gives CDR1 SGHNT, CDR2 YYREEE (reference sequence). CDR3 length: 15 amino acids. V dropped 0 bases and J dropped 2; count of bases not matched to a gene: 3. The CDR3 DNA sequence: TGTGCCAGCAGCTTGGAGGTAGCGGGGCAAGAGACCCAGTACTTC. It yields the protein CASSLEVAGQETQYF.

The J gene is TRBJ2-1, the V gene TRBV12-5, with 14 bases lining up with TRBD2. Trimming took 3 bases from V and 7 from J; bases not matched to a gene: 2. From germline, CDR1 is LGHNT and CDR2 FRNRAP. The CDR3 extends over 15 amino acids. This CDR3 is CASGLGTSGRNEQFF. CDR3 DNA: TGTGCTAGTGGTTTAGGGACTAGCGGGAGAAATGAGCAGTTCTTC. The entire variable domain, with the rest obtained from reference TRBV12-5 and TRBJ2-1, is as follows: DARVTQTPRHKVTEMGQEVTMRCQPILGHNTVFWYRQTMMQGLELLAYFRNRAPLDDSGMPKDRFSAEMPDATLATLKIQPSEPRDSAVYFCASGLGTSGRNEQFFGPGTRLTVL.

This chain uses TRBV18 with TRBJ2-5; TRBD2 matches at 13 bases. V was clipped by 8 bases and J by 4 bases; unmatched bases: 4. CDR3 size: 14 residues. Germline V gives CDR1 KGHSH, CDR2 LQKENI. For the CDR3, the DNA is TGTGCCAGCCAAGGACTAGCGGGAGTAGAGACCCAGTACTTC. Translating it yields CASQGLAGVETQYF.

This chain joins TRBV5-6 and TRBJ1-1; D ambiguous. Trimming removed 2 bases from V and 2 bases from J, with 7 bases in between. Germline V lookup: CDR1 SGHDT, CDR2 YYEEEE. The CDR3 length is 13 residues. CDR3: CASSFSLNTEAFF. CDR3 DNA sequence: TGTGCCAGCAGCTTCTCACTTAACACTGAAGCTTTCTTT.

V gene TRBV4-1 combines with J gene TRBJ2-2; D is unresolved. Per the germline V gene, CDR1 is MGHRA and CDR2 is YSYEKL. V shed 3 bases and J shed 6 bases, with 11 bases lying between them. The CDR3 sequence is 14 residues long. CDR3 coding DNA: TGCGCCAGCAGCCAGAGTAATAGCCCCGGGGAGCTGTTTTTT. It yields the protein CASSQSNSPGELFF.

The gene calls are TRBV9 and TRBJ2-5, with D tentatively TRBD1 (6 bases). Germline V CDR1 and CDR2: SGDLS, YYNGEE. The CDR3 sequence is 14 residues long. Trimming removed 0 bases from V and 5 bases from J, with 11 bases in between. The CDR3 reads CASSVAGDGETQYF. In DNA, the CDR3 is TGTGCCAGCAGCGTAGCAGGGGACGGGGAGACCCAGTACTTC.

This clonotype was detected only once. CDR3 DNA: TGTGCCAGCACCTCCGGCGGCGCCTCCTACGAGCAGTACTTC. Translating gives CASTSGGASYEQYF. The chain recombines TRBV12-3 or TRBV12-4 with TRBJ2-7, with unresolved D. The CDR3 sequence is 14 residues long. V lost 7 bases and J lost 0, with 13 bases in between.

The genes are TRBV10-3 and TRBJ2-7, with unresolved D. The germline V and J ends were trimmed by 1 base and 0 bases, with 10 bases remaining between them. This CDR3 is 15 amino acids long. CDR1 and CDR2 (germline): ENHRY, SYGVKD. The CDR3 loop reads CAISEFPASSYEQYF. CDR3 DNA sequence: TGTGCCATCAGTGAGTTCCCTGCGAGCTCCTACGAGCAGTACTTC.

The chain recombines TRBV20-1 with TRBJ1-1; D possibly corresponds to TRBD1 (5 bases). Trimming cost V 3 bases and J 3 bases, with 11 bases left between them. The CDR3 spans 13 residues. CDR1 DFQATT and CDR2 SNEGSKA come from the germline V gene (reference sequence). The CDR3 spells CSARQDTHTEAFF. CDR3 bases: TGCAGTGCTAGGCAGGACACCCACACTGAAGCTTTCTTT.

The CDR3 DNA follows: TGTGCCAGCACCGGACAGTTAAACGGGGAGACCCAGTACTTC. Encoded protein: CASTGQLNGETQYF. The chain has TRBV7-9 and TRBJ2-5; tentative D call: TRBD1 (6 bases). Trimming took off 7 bases at V and 5 bases at J, with 17 bases between the two ends. The germline CDR1 and CDR2 sequences are SEHNR and FQNEAQ (reference sequence). The CDR3 totals 14 residues.

The chain links TRBV7-6 to TRBJ2-1; TRBD2 matches at 10 bases. Germline V gene lookup returns CDR1 SGHVS and CDR2 FNYEAQ. Trimming took 5 bases from V and 4 from J; bases not matched to a gene: 8. There are 16 residues in the CDR3. CDR3 residues: CASSLTLAGAYNEQFF. CDR3 in DNA: TGTGCCAGCAGCCTGACTCTAGCGGGAGCATACAATGAGCAGTTCTTC.

This chain links TRBV29-1 with TRBJ2-1, with unresolved D. CDR1 and CDR2 (germline): SQVTM, ANQGSEA. This CDR3 has 12 amino acids. Trimming stripped 7 bases from V and 6 bases from J, with 13 bases between. This chain's CDR3 is CSGSDGVNEQFF. As DNA, the CDR3 is TGCAGCGGATCCGATGGGGTCAATGAGCAGTTCTTC.

The rearrangement uses TRBV27 and TRBJ1-2; TRBD1 might be the D (6 bases). Trimming left V 4 bases short and J 8 bases short, with 11 bases between. CDR1 and CDR2 from the germline V gene are MNHEY and SMNVEV (reference sequence). The length of the CDR3 is 12 residues. DNA for the CDR3: TGTGCCAGCAGTTCACAGGGATACGGCTACACCTTC. Its protein product is CASSSQGYGYTF.

The CDR3 region has the DNA TGTGCCACCAGCGGCCGGGACGCTAACACAGATACGCAGTATTTT. Its translation is CATSGRDANTDTQYF. The V gene is TRBV15, the J gene TRBJ2-3; D assignment may be TRBD1 or TRBD2 (5 bases each). The CDR3 is made up of 15 amino acids. CDR1 and CDR2 (germline): LNHNV, YYDKDF (reference sequence). V shed 5 bases and J shed 2 bases, with 14 bases lying between them.

V is TRBV7-9 and J is TRBJ2-1, with 11 bases identical to TRBD2. The ends lost 5 bases at V and 4 bases at J; junction bases unmatched: 7. Germline assignment: CDR1 SEHNR and CDR2 FQNEAQ (reference sequence). The CDR3 runs to 16 residues. CDR3 amino acids: CASSPLAGAAYNEQFF. The CDR3 region has the DNA TGTGCCAGCAGCCCACTAGCGGGGGCCGCATACAATGAGCAGTTCTTC.